One sample yielded the 20 T cell receptor beta chains listed below, sequenced in a study of shared clonotypes between healthy human individuals. Sequencing was performed with immunoSEQ multiplex PCR; in TCRdb, only in-frame clones are kept and a portion is missing. The repertoire holds about 2.1 million clones, just over 90% seen once, with about 1.6% in the top ten. Terminally differentiated effector memory CD45RA+ cells were left out of the naive CD8 fraction, which was CD45RO-negative and positively selected for CCR7. Sequencing was performed on naive CD8+ T cells from PBMCs. These TCRs come from a man aged 18-30 years in good health. Some clones in this sample may be carry-over from other donors' samples.

The V gene is TRBV6-1, the J gene TRBJ1-3; D not certain. The germline V gene has CDR1 MNHNS and CDR2 SASEGT. CDR3 length equals 18 residues. The V end was cut by 0 bases, the J end by 0 bases, with 15 bases between. Written as DNA, the CDR3 is TGTGCCAGCAGTGAAGCGGGTAGGTGGAGACTCTCTGGAAACACCATATATTTT. Translating it yields CASSEAGRWRLSGNTIYF.

The rearrangement links TRBV7-3 to TRBJ2-1, with 9 bases lining up with TRBD2. Germline CDR1 and CDR2: SGHTA and FQGTGA. The CDR3 runs to 16 residues. V shed 5 bases, J shed 0 bases, and the junction held 5 bases outside the gene matches. CDR3 in amino acids: CASSHDSGSSYNEQFF. The CDR3 DNA sequence: TGTGCCAGCAGCCATGATAGCGGGAGCTCCTACAATGAGCAGTTCTTC. Drawing the rest from reference TRBV7-3 and TRBJ2-1, the complete variable domain is GAGVSQTPSNKVTEKGKYVELRCDPISGHTALYWYRQSLGQGPEFLIYFQGTGAADDSGLPNDRFFAVRPEGSVSTLKIQRTERGDSAVYLCASSHDSGSSYNEQFFGPGTRLTVL.

This rearrangement joins TRBV19 to TRBJ2-4; the D is unclear. The V and J ends lost 9 bases and 4 bases respectively, with 10 bases between them. Germline V CDR1 and CDR2: LNHDA, SQIVND (reference sequence). The length of the CDR3 is 12 residues. The CDR3 is CASLARKNIQYF. CDR3 bases: TGTGCCAGCCTGGCCCGGAAAAACATTCAGTACTTC.

The gene calls are TRBV5-6 and TRBJ2-3; D gene uncertain. The CDR3 totals 14 residues. CDR1 SGHDT and CDR2 YYEEEE come from the germline V gene. Trimming took off 0 bases at V and 4 bases at J, with 9 bases between the two ends. CDR3 sequence: CASSLVGYSDTQYF. The CDR3 DNA reads TGTGCCAGCAGCTTGGTAGGATATTCAGATACGCAGTATTTT. Using reference TRBV5-6 and TRBJ2-3 for the parts outside the CDR3, the full variable domain is DAGVTQSPTHLIKTRGQQVTLRCSPKSGHDTVSWYQQALGQGPQFIFQYYEEEERQRGNFPDRFSGHQFPNYSSELNVNALLLGDSALYLCASSLVGYSDTQYFGPGTRLTVL.

The rearrangement joins TRBV19 to TRBJ2-7, with D possibly being TRBD1 (6 bases). The V end lost 3 bases, the J end lost 5 bases, and 14 bases lay between the germline ends. Germline values: CDR1 LNHDA, CDR2 SQIVND (reference sequence). The CDR3 sequence is 14 residues long. The CDR3 sequence is CASSMQGWSDEQYF. In DNA, the CDR3 is TGTGCCAGTAGTATGCAGGGGTGGTCGGACGAGCAGTACTTC.

The chain combines TRBV7-9 with TRBJ2-3, with D perhaps matching TRBD1 (5 bases). CDR3 length: 15 amino acids. Per the germline V gene, CDR1 is SEHNR and CDR2 is FQNEAQ (reference sequence). The V and J ends lost 6 bases and 6 bases respectively, with 19 bases between them. CDR3 sequence: CASRGRQTAADTQYF. CDR3 in DNA: TGTGCCAGCAGGGGCCGACAGACGGCAGCGGATACGCAGTATTTT.

To note about this clone: Other DNA sequences of this sample code for an identical CDR3. The V and J genes are TRBV19 and TRBJ2-7, with no clear D. Trimming stripped 1 base from V and 6 bases from J, with 7 bases between. The CDR3 sequence is 12 residues long. The V gene's germline CDR1 is LNHDA and CDR2 SQIVND (reference sequence). CDR3 sequence: CASSIGPGEQYF. CDR3 in DNA: TGTGCCAGTAGTATAGGGCCGGGCGAGCAGTACTTC.

The chain combines TRBV4-1 with TRBJ2-7; perhaps TRBD1 as D (5 bases). CDR1 and CDR2 from the germline V gene are MGHRA and YSYEKL. The CDR3 has 13 residues. The V end lost 1 base, the J end lost 7 bases, and 11 bases lay between the germline ends. CDR3 coding DNA: TGCGCCAGCAGCCAAGGGGGCCTCGAAGAGCAGTACTTC. Translating gives CASSQGGLEEQYF.

This clone was seen only once. The V gene is TRBV7-8, the J gene TRBJ2-2, with 7 bases aligning to TRBD2. The V gene's germline CDR1 is SGHVS and CDR2 FQNEAQ. This CDR3 is built from 17 residues. Trimming took 1 base from V and 0 from J; bases not matched to a gene: 5. The CDR3 sequence: CASSLGEGPANTGELFF. The CDR3 region has the DNA TGTGCCAGCAGCTTAGGGGAGGGGCCAGCGAACACCGGGGAGCTGTTTTTT.

This sequence joins TRBV6-5 and TRBJ2-3, with 9 bases aligning to TRBD1. This CDR3 comprises 15 residues. Germline CDR1 is MNHEY and CDR2 is SVGAGI. After removal of 1 base from V and 1 base from J, the junction contained 0 bases not matched to a gene. This CDR3 reads CASSYWTGGTDTQYF. The CDR3 coding sequence is TGTGCCAGCAGTTACTGGACAGGGGGCACAGATACGCAGTATTTT.

The chain joins TRBV10-3 to TRBJ1-1; possibly TRBD1 for D (6 bases). There are 13 residues in the CDR3. V lost 8 bases and J 7 bases, leaving 17 bases between the germline ends. Germline lookup yields CDR1 ENHRY and CDR2 SYGVKD. The CDR3 region has the DNA TGTGCCATCGGGGGGCCCCTCGGAGGTGAAGCTTTCTTT. Protein sequence: CAIGGPLGGEAFF.

The rearrangement joins TRBV28 to TRBJ2-7; TRBD1 agrees at 9 bases. The J segment lost 5 bases and the V segment lost 5 bases, leaving 10 bases of the junction unmatched. From germline, CDR1 is MDHEN and CDR2 SYDVKM. The CDR3 extends over 15 amino acids. The CDR3 spells CASSRWGQGVNEQYF. The CDR3 nucleotides are TGTGCCAGCAGTCGCTGGGGACAGGGTGTCAACGAGCAGTACTTC.

The chain is built from TRBV18 and TRBJ2-7; 11 bases match TRBD2. After removal of 0 bases from V and 6 bases from J, the junction contained 13 bases not matched to a gene. CDR3 length: 18 amino acids. Looked up from germline, CDR1 is KGHSH and CDR2 is LQKENI. This CDR3 reads CASSPPGIAGGSHGEQYF. The CDR3 DNA sequence: TGTGCCAGCTCACCACCGGGGATAGCGGGAGGGTCACACGGCGAGCAGTACTTC.

The chain couples TRBV4-3 to TRBJ2-1; D is perhaps TRBD1 (5 bases). The length of the CDR3 is 16 residues. The germline V gene encodes CDR1 LGHNA and CDR2 YSLEER. The V gene lost 0 bases and the J gene lost 3 bases, with 12 bases spanning the gap. CDR3 region: CASSQESDSNYNEQFF. The CDR3 nucleotides are TGCGCCAGCAGCCAAGAGTCTGACAGCAACTACAATGAGCAGTTCTTC.

This clone has just one count. The rearrangement links TRBV6-1 to TRBJ2-1; no clear D gene. Trimming removed 2 bases at V and 4 bases at J, with 6 bases between. Per the germline V gene, CDR1 is MNHNS and CDR2 is SASEGT. This CDR3 has 13 residues. CDR3 coding DNA: TGTGCCAGCAGTGAACAGAAGTACAATGAGCAGTTCTTC. It translates to CASSEQKYNEQFF.

The chain recombines TRBV7-9 with TRBJ2-7; D is undetermined. This CDR3 has 14 amino acids. V lost 4 bases and J 1 base, leaving 11 bases between the germline ends. Germline CDR1 and CDR2: SEHNR and FQNEAQ (reference sequence). In nucleotides, the CDR3 is TGTGCCAGCAGCTCCATGGACCGGTCCTACGAGCAGTACTTC. The encoded protein is CASSSMDRSYEQYF.

This clone has only one observation. This chain links TRBV13 with TRBJ2-1; 8 bases agree with TRBD1. The CDR3 length is 16 residues. Germline-derived CDR1 and CDR2 are PRHDT and FYEKMQ (reference sequence). J lost 5 bases, V lost 5 bases, and 11 bases had no gene match. DNA for the CDR3: TGTGCCAGCAGCGCTCCAATACAGGGGGACCACAATGAGCAGTTCTTC. This encodes CASSAPIQGDHNEQFF.

The gene calls are TRBV25-1 and TRBJ2-5, with D maybe TRBD2 (5 bases). The V end was cut by 8 bases, the J end by 0 bases, with 16 bases between. Per germline, CDR1 MGHDK and CDR2 SYGVNS. This CDR3 comprises 15 residues. The CDR3 spells CASGVTGLYQETQYF. The CDR3 coding sequence is TGTGCCAGCGGAGTGACCGGACTGTACCAAGAGACCCAGTACTTC.

The chain uses TRBV4-3 and TRBJ2-2, with TRBD1 as a possible D gene (6 bases). This CDR3 is built from 15 residues. The ends were cut back, 3 bases at V and 4 bases at J, with 12 bases in the middle. Germline V gene sequence: CDR1 LGHNA, CDR2 YSLEER. The CDR3 region has the DNA TGCGCCAGCAGCCATCACACAGGGAGCACCGGGGAGCTGTTTTTT. Its protein is CASSHHTGSTGELFF.

The J gene is TRBJ2-7, the V gene TRBV11-2; D perhaps matches TRBD1 (6 bases). Germline loops: CDR1 SGHAT, CDR2 FQNNGV. V lost 8 bases to trimming and J lost 3 bases, with 14 bases between them. This CDR3 has 13 residues. This CDR3 is CASGTLSNYEQYF. CDR3 sequence (DNA): TGTGCCAGCGGGACATTGTCTAACTACGAGCAGTACTTC.